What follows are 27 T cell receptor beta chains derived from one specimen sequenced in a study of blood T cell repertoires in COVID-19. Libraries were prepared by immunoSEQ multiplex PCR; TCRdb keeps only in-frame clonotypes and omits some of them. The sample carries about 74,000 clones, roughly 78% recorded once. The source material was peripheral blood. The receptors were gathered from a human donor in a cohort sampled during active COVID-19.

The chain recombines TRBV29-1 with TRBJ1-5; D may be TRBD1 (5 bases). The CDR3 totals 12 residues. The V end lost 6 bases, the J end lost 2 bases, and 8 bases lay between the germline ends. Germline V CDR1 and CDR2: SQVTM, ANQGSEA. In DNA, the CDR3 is TGCAGCGTCAGGGAGGGCAATCAGCCCCAGCATTTT. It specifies CSVREGNQPQHF.

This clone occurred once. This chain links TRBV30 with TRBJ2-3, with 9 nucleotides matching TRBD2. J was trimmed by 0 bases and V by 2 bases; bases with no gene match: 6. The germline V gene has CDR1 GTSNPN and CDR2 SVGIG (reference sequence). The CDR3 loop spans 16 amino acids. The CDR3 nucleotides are TGTGCCTGGAGTAAGGGTAGCGGGGGTAGCACAGATACGCAGTATTTT. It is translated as CAWSKGSGGSTDTQYF. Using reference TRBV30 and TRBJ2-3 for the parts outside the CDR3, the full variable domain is SQTIHQWPATLVQPVGSPLSLECTVEGTSNPNLYWYRQAAGRGLQLLFYSVGIGQISSEVPQNLSASRPQDRQFILSSKKLLLSDSGFYLCAWSKGSGGSTDTQYFGPGTRLTVL.

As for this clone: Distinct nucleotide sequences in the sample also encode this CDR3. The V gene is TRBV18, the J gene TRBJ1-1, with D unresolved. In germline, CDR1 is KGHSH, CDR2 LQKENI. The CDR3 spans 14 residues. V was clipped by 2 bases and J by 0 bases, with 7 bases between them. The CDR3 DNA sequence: TGTGCCAGCTCACCAGGGCAGATGAACACTGAAGCTTTCTTT. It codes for CASSPGQMNTEAFF.

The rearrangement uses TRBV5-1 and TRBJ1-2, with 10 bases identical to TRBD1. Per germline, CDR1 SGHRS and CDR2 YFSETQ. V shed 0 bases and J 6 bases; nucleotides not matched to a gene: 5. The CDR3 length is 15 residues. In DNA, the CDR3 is TGCGCCAGCAGCTTGGTTGGGACAGGGGATGATGGCTACACCTTC. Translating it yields CASSLVGTGDDGYTF.

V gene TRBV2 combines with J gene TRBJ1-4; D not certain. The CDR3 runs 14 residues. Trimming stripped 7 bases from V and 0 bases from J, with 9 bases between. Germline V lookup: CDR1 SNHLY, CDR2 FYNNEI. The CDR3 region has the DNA TGTGCCAGCAACCGCGTAGCAACTAATGAAAAACTGTTTTTT. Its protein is CASNRVATNEKLFF.

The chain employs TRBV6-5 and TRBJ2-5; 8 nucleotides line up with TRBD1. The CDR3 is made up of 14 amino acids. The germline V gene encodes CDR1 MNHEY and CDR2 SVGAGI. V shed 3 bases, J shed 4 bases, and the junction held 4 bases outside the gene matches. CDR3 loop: CASSYPQGGETQYF. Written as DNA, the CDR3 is TGTGCCAGCAGTTATCCACAGGGGGGAGAGACCCAGTACTTC.

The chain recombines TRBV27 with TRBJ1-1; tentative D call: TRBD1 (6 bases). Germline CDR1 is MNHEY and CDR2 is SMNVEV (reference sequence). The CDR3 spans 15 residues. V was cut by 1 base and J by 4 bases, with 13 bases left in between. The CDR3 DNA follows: TGTGCCAGCAGTTTATACCTTCAGGGGCGCACTGAAGCTTTCTTT. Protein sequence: CASSLYLQGRTEAFF.

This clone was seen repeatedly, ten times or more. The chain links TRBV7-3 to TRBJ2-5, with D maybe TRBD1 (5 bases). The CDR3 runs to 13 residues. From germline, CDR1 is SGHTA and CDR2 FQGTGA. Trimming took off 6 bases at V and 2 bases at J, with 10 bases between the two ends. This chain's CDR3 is CASSIQVQETQYF. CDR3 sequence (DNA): TGTGCCAGCAGTATACAGGTTCAAGAGACCCAGTACTTC.

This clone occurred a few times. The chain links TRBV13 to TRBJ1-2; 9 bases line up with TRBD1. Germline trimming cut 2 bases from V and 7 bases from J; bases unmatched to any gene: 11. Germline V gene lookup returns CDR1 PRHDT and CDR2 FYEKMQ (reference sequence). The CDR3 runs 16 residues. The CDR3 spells CASSLLRQGDYFGYTF. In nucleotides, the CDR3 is TGTGCCAGCAGCTTATTGAGACAGGGGGATTACTTTGGCTACACCTTC. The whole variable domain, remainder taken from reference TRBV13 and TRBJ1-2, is AAGVIQSPRHLIKEKRETATLKCYPIPRHDTVYWYQQGPGQDPQFLISFYEKMQSDKGSIPDRFSAQQFSDYHSELNMSSLELGDSALYFCASSLLRQGDYFGYTFGSGTRLTVV.

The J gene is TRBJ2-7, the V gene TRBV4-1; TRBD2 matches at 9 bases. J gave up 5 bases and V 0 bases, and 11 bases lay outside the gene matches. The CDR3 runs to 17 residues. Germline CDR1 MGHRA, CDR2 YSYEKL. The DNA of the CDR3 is TGCGCCAGCAGCCAAGAAAGCGGGGGGCCTTTAGCGCACGAGCAGTACTTC. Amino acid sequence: CASSQESGGPLAHEQYF.

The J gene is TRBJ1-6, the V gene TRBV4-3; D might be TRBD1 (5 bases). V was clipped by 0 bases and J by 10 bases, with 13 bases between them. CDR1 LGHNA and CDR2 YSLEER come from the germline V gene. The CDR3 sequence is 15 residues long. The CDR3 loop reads CASSQDRQGGSPLHF. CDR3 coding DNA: TGCGCCAGCAGCCAAGATCGGCAGGGTGGCTCACCCCTCCACTTT.

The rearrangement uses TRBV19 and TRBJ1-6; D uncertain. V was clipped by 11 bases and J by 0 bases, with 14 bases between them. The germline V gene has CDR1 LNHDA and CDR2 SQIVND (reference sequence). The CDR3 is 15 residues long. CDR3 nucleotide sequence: TGTGCCGCCCGGACGGGGAGCTCCTATAATTCACCCCTCCACTTT. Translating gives CAARTGSSYNSPLHF.

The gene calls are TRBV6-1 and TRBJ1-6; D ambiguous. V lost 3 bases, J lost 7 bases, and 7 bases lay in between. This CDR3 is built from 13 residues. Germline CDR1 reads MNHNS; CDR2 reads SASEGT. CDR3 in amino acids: CASSETGNSPLHF. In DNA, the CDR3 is TGTGCCAGCAGTGAGACCGGGAATTCACCCCTCCACTTT.

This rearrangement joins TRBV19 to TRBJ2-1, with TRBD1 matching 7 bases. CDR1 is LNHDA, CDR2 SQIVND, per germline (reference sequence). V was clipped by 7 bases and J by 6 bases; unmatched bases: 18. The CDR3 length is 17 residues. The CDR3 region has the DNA TGTGCCAGTACCACAGTATTAGGGGGCGCGAGGGGCAATGAGCAGTTCTTC. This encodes CASTTVLGGARGNEQFF.

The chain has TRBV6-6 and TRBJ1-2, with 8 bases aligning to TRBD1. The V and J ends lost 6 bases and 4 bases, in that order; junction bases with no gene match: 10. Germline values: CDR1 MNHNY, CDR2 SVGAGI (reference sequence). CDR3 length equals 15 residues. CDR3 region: CASRLAGGAGYGYTF. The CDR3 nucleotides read TGTGCCAGCAGGCTTGCAGGGGGCGCAGGCTATGGCTACACCTTC.

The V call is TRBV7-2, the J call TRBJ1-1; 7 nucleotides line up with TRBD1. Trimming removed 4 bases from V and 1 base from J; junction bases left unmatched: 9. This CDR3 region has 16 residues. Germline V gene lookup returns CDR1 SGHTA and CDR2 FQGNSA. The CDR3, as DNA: TGTGCCAGCAGCTCGTATATGGGACAGCAGAACACTGAAGCTTTCTTT. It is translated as CASSSYMGQQNTEAFF. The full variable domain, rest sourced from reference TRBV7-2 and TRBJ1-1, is GAGVSQSPSNKVTEKGKDVELRCDPISGHTALYWYRQSLGQGLEFLIYFQGNSAPDKSGLPSDRFSAERTGGSVSTLTIQRTQQEDSAVYLCASSSYMGQQNTEAFFGQGTRLTVV.

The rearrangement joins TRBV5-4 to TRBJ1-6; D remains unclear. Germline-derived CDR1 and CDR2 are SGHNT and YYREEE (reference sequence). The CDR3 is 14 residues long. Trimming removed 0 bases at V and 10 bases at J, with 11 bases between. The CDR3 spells CASSLGRGGSPLHF. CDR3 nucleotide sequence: TGTGCCAGCAGCTTGGGACGGGGTGGGTCACCCCTCCACTTT.

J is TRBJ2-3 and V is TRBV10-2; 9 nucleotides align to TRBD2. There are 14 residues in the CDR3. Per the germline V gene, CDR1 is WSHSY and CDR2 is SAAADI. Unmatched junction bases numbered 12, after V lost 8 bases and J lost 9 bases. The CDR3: CASGDAGGPSTQYF. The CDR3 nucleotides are TGCGCCAGCGGAGATGCGGGGGGGCCATCAACGCAGTATTTT.

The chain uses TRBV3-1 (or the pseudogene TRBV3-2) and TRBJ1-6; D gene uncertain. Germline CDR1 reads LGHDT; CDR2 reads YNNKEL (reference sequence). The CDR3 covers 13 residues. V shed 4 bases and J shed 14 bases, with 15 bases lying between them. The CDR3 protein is CASSLLDRGSLHF. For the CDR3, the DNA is TGTGCCAGCAGCCTCCTTGACCGAGGTTCCCTCCACTTT.

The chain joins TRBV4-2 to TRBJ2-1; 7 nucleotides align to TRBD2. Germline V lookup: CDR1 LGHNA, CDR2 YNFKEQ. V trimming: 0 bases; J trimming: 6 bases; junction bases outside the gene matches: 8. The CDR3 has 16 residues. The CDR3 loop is CASSQDSGGSGNEQFF. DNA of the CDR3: TGTGCCAGCAGCCAAGATTCGGGGGGTTCTGGCAATGAGCAGTTCTTC.

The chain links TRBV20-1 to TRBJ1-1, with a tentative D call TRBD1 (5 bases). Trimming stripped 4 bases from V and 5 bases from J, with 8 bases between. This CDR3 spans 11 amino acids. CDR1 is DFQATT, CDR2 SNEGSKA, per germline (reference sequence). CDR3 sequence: CSATRETEAFF. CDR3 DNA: TGCAGTGCTACCAGGGAAACTGAAGCTTTCTTT.

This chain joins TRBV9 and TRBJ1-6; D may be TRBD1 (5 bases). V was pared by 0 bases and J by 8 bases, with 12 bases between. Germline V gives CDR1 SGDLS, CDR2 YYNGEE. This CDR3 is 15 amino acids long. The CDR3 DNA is TGTGCCAGCAGCGTAGAGGAGACAGCCTATTCACCCCTCCACTTT. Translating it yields CASSVEETAYSPLHF.

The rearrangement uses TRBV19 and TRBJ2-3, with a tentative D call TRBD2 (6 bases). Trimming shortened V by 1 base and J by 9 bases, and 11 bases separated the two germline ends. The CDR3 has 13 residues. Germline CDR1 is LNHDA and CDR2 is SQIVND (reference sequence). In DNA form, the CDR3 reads TGTGCCAGTAGTATAGCTCCGGGGGACACGCAGTATTTT. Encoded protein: CASSIAPGDTQYF.

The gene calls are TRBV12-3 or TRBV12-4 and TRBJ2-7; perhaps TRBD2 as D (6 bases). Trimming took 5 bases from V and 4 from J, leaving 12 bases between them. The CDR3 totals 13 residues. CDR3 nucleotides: TGTGCCAGCAGTCAACTACGGGGGTACGAGCAGTACTTC. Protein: CASSQLRGYEQYF.

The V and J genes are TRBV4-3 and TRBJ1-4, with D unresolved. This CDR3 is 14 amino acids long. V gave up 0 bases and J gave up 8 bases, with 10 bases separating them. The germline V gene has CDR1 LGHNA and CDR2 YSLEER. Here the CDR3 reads CASSQDSMLEKLFF. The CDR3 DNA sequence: TGCGCCAGCAGCCAAGATTCTATGTTGGAAAAACTGTTTTTT.

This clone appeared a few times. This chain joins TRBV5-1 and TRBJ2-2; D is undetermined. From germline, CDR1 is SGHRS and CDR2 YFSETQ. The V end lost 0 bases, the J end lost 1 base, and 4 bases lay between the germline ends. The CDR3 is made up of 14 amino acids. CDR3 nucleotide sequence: TGCGCCAGCAGCTTGGGACAGAACACCGGGGAGCTGTTTTTT. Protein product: CASSLGQNTGELFF.

The CDR3 DNA is TGTGCCAGCAGAGAGACAGGGGAGGCTCAGCCCCAGCATTTT. It translates to CASRETGEAQPQHF. The chain recombines TRBV25-1 with TRBJ1-5; 8 bases agree with TRBD1. This CDR3 region has 14 residues. After removal of 6 bases from V and 6 bases from J, the junction contained 7 bases not matched to a gene. Germline V CDR1 and CDR2: MGHDK, SYGVNS. The complete variable domain, with remaining parts taken from reference TRBV25-1 and TRBJ1-5, reads EADIYQTPRYLVIGTGKKITLECSQTMGHDKMYWYQQDPGMELHLIHYSYGVNSTEKGDLSSESTVSRIRTEHFPLTLESARPSHTSQYLCASRETGEAQPQHFGDGTRLSIL.